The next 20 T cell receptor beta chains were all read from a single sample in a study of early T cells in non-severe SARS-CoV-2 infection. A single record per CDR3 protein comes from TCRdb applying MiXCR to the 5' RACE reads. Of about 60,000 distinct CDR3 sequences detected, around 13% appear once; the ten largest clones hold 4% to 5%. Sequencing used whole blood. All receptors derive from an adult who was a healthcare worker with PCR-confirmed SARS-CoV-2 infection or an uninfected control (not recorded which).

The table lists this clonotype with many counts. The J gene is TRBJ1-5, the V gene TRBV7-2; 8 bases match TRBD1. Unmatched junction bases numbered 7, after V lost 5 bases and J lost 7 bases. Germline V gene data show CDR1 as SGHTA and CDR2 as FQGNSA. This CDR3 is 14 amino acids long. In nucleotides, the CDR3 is TGTGCCAGCAGCCACGGACAGGGTGGACAGCCCCAGCATTTT. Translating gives CASSHGQGGQPQHF.

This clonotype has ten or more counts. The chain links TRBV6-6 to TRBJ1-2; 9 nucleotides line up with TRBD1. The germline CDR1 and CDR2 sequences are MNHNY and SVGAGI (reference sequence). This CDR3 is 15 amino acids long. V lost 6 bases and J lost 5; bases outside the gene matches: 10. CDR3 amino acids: CASSFQQGARYGYTF. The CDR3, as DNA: TGTGCCAGCAGCTTCCAACAGGGGGCGCGGTATGGCTACACCTTC.

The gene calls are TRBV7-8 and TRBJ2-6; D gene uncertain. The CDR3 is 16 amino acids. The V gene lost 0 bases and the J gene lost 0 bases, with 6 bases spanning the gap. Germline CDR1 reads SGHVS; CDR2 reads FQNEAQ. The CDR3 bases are TGTGCCAGCAGCTTAGCGTTCTACTCTGGGGCCAACGTCCTGACTTTC. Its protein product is CASSLAFYSGANVLTF. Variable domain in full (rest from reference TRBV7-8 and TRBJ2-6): GAGVSQSPRYKVAKRGQDVALRCDPISGHVSLFWYQQALGQGPEFLTYFQNEAQLDKSGLPSDRFFAERPEGSVSTLKIQRTQQEDSAVYLCASSLAFYSGANVLTFGAGSRLTVL.

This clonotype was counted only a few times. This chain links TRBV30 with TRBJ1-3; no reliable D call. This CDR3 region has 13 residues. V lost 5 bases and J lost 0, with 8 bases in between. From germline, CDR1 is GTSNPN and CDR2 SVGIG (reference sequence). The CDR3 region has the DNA TGTGCCTGGTCGGCGCACTCTGGAAACACCATATATTTT. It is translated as CAWSAHSGNTIYF.

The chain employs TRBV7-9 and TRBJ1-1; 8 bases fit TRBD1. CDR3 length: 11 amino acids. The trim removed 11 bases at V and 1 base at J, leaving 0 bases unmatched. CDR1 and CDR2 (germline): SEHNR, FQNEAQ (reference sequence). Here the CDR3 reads CAGQGNTEAFF. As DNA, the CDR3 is TGTGCCGGACAGGGGAACACTGAAGCTTTCTTT.

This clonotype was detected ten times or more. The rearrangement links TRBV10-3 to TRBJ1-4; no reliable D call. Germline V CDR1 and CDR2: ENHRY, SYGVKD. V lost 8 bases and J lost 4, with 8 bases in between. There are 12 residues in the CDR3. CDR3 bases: TGTGCCATCGGGGATAATAATGAAAAACTGTTTTTT. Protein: CAIGDNNEKLFF.

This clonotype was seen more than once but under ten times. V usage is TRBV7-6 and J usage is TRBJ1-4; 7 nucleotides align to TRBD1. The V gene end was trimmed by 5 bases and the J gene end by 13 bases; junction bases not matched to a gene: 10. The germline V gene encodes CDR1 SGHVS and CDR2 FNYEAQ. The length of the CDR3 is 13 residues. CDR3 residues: CASSPSPGGGLFF. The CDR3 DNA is TGTGCCAGCAGCCCGTCGCCAGGGGGAGGACTGTTTTTT.

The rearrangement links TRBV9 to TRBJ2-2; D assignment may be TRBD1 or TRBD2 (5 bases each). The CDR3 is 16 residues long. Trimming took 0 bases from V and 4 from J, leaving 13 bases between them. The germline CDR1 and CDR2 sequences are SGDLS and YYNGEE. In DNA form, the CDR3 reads TGTGCCAGCAGCGTAGGAGGGGTCCCCCTCACCGGGGAGCTGTTTTTT. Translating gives CASSVGGVPLTGELFF.

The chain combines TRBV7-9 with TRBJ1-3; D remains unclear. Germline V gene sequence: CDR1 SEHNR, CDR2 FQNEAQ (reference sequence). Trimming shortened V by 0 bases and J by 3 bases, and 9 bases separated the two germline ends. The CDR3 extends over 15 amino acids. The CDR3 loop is CASSLAGRLGNTIYF. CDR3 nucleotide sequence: TGTGCCAGCAGCTTAGCGGGGAGACTTGGAAACACCATATATTTT.

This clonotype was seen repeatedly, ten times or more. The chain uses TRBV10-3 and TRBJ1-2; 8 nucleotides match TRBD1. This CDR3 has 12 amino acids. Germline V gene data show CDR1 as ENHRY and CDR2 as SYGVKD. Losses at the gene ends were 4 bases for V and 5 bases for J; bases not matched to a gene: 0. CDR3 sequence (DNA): TGTGCCATCAGTGGGACAGGGTATGGCTACACCTTC. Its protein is CAISGTGYGYTF.

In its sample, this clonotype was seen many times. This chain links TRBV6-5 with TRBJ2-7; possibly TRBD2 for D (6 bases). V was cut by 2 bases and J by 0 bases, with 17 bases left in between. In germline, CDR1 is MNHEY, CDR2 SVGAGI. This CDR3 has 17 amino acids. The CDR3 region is CASSYLFGGSHSYEQYF. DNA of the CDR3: TGTGCCAGCAGTTACCTTTTTGGGGGGTCCCACTCCTACGAGCAGTACTTC.

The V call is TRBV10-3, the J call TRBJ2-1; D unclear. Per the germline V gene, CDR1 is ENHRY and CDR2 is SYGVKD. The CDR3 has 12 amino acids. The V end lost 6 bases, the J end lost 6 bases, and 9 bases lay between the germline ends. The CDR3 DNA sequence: TGTGCCATCAGCTTTGACCGCAATGAGCAGTTCTTC. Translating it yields CAISFDRNEQFF.

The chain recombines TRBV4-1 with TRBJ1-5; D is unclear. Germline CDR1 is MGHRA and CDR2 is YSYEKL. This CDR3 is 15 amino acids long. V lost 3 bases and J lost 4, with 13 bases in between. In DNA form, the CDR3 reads TGCGCCAGCAGCCACCGGTCGACCGAAAATCAGCCCCAGCATTTT. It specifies CASSHRSTENQPQHF.

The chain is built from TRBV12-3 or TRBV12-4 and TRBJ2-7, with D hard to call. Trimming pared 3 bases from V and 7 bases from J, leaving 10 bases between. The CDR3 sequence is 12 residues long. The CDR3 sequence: CASSFTYWEQYF. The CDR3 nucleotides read TGTGCCAGCAGTTTTACCTACTGGGAGCAGTACTTC.

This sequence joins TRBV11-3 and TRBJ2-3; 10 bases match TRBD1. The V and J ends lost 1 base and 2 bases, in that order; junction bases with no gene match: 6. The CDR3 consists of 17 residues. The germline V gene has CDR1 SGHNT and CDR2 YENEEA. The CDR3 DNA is TGTGCCAGCAGCTTAGTCTCAGGACAGGGGGTCACAGATACGCAGTATTTT. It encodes CASSLVSGQGVTDTQYF.

The CDR3 DNA sequence: TGTGCCAGCAGCCCGATTGTATGGGGGCCGGGCGGGGAGCTGTTTTTT. It specifies CASSPIVWGPGGELFF. This chain connects TRBV7-6 to TRBJ2-2; D might be TRBD1 (6 bases). CDR1 SGHVS and CDR2 FNYEAQ come from the germline V gene. Trimming took 5 bases from V and 7 from J, leaving 20 bases between them. The CDR3 has 16 residues.

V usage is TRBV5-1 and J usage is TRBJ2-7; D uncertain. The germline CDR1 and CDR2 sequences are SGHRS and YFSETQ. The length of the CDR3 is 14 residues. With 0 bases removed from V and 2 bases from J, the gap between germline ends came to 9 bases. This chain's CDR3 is CASSLEVTTYEQYF. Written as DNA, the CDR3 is TGCGCCAGCAGCTTGGAGGTCACAACCTACGAGCAGTACTTC. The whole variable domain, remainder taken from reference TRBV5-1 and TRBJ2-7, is KAGVTQTPRYLIKTRGQQVTLSCSPISGHRSVSWYQQTPGQGLQFLFEYFSETQRNKGNFPGRFSGRQFSNSRSEMNVSTLELGDSALYLCASSLEVTTYEQYFGPGTRLTVT.

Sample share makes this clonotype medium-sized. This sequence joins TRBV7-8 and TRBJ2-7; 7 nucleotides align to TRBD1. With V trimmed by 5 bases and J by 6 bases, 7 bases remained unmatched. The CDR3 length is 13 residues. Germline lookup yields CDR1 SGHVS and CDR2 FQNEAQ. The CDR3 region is CASSRQGIAEQYF. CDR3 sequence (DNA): TGTGCCAGCAGCCGACAGGGTATTGCCGAGCAGTACTTC.

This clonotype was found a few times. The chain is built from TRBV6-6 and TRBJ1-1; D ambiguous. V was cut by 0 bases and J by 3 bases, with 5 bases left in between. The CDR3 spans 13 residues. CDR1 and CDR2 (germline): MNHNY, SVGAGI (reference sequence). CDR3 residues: CASSYSRDTEAFF. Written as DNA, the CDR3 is TGTGCCAGCAGTTACTCGAGGGACACTGAAGCTTTCTTT.

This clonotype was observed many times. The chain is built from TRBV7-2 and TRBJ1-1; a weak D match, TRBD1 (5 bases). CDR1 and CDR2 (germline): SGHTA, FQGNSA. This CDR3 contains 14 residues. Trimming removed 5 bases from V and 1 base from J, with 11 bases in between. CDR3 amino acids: CASSPQGRNTEAFF. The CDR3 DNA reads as TGTGCCAGCAGCCCCCAGGGTCGGAACACTGAAGCTTTCTTT.